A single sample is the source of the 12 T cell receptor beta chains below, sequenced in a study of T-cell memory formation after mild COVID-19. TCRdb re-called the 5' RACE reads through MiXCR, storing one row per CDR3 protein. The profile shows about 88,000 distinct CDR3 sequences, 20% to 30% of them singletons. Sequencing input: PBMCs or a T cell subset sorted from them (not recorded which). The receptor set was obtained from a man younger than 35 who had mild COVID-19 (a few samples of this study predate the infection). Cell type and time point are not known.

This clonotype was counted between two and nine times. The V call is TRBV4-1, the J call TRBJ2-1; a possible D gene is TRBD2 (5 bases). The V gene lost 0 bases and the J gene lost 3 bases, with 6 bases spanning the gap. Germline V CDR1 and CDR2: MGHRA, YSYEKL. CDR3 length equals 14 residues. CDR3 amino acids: CASSQEEGYNEQFF. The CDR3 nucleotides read TGCGCCAGCAGCCAAGAAGAGGGCTACAATGAGCAGTTCTTC.

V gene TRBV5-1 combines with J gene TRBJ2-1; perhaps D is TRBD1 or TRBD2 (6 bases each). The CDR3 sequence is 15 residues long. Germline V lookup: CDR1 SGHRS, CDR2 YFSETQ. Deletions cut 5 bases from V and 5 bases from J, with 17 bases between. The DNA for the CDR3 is TGCGCCAGCAGGGGCGGAGGGGGAGAGAACAATGAGCAGTTCTTC. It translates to CASRGGGGENNEQFF.

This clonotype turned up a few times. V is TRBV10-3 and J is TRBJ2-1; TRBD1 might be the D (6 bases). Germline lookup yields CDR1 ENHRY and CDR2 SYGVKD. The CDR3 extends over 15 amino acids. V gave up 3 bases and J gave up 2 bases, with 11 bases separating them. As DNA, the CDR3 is TGTGCCATCAGTGAAGGGGGAATCCCCTACAATGAGCAGTTCTTC. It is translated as CAISEGGIPYNEQFF.

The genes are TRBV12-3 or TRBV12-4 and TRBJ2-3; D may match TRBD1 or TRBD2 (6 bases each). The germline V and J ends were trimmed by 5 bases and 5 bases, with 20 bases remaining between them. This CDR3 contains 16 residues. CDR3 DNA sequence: TGTGCCAGCAGTCCAAGTGGGGGGCTCGGTATAGATACGCAGTATTTT. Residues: CASSPSGGLGIDTQYF.

The CDR3 region has the DNA TGTGCCAGCACCCAACTAGGTGAGCAGTTCTTC. Amino acids: CASTQLGEQFF. The chain is built from TRBV11-2 and TRBJ2-1, with TRBD2 as a possible D gene (5 bases). CDR1 is SGHAT and CDR2 is FQNNGV in the germline V gene. Trimming removed 7 bases from V and 9 bases from J, with 10 bases in between. The CDR3 runs to 11 residues.

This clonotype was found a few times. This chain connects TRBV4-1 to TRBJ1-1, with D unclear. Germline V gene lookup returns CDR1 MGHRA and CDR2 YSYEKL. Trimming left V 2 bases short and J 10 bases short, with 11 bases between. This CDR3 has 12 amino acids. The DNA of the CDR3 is TGCGCCAGCAGCCAAAGTATCAGCCCAGCTTTCTTT. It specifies CASSQSISPAFF.

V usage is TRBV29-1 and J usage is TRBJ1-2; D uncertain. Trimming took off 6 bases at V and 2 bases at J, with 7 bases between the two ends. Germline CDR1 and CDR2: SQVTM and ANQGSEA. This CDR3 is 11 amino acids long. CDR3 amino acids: CSVEDNYGYTF. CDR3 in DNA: TGCAGCGTCGAGGACAACTATGGCTACACCTTC.

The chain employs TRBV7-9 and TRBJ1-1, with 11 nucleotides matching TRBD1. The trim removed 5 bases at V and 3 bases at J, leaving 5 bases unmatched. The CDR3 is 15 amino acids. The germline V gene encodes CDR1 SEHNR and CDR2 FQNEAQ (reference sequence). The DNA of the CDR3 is TGTGCCAGCAGCCTCAGGGACAGGGGGGACACTGAAGCTTTCTTT. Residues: CASSLRDRGDTEAFF.

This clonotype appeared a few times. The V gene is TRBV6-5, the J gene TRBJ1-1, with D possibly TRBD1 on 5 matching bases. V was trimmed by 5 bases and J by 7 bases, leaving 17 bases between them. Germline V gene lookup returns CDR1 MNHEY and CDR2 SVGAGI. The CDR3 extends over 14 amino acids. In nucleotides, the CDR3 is TGTGCCAGCAGTCGGGGCACGGGGCCTGATGAAGCTTTCTTT. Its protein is CASSRGTGPDEAFF.

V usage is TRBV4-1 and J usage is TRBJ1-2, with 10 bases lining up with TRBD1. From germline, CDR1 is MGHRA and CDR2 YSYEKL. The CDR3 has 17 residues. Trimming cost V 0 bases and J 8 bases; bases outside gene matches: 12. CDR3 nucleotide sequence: TGCGCCAGCAGCCAAGATCTGACAGGGGGCCCGATAAGCGGCTACACCTTC. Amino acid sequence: CASSQDLTGGPISGYTF.

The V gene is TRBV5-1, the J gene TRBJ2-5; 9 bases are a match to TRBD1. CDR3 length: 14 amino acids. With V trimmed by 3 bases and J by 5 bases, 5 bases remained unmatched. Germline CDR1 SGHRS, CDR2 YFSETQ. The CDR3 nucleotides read TGCGCCAGCAGCTACGGGACAGGGATGGAGACCCAGTACTTC. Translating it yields CASSYGTGMETQYF.

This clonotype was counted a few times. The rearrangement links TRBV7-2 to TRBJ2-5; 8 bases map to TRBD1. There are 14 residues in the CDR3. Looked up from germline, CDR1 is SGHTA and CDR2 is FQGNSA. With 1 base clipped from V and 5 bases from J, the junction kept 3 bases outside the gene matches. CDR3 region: CASSLGTGLETQYF. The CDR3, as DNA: TGTGCCAGCAGCTTAGGGACAGGGCTGGAGACCCAGTACTTC.